This passage covers 22 T cell receptor beta chains from one sample sequenced in a study of OX40 agonist ivuxolimab in advanced cancers. The protocol used for the library was the immunoSEQ multiplex PCR assay. What TCRdb holds here is the immuneACCESS table cut down to in-frame rearrangements. Part of the clones is not present; checked against another copy, under half of the missing clones reflect an unresolved V gene, and the others are unexplained. Recorded for this sample are some 100,000 clones; around 84% of them occurred a single time. The ten largest account for over 1.5% of the sample. The specimen comprised CD4+ or CD8+ T cells sorted from blood, sampled in a trial of the OX40 agonist ivuxolimab. These receptors originate from an adult with an advanced solid tumor such as melanoma, head and neck, liver or kidney cancer.

This clone has just a few counts. This rearrangement joins TRBV7-2 to TRBJ2-2, with a tentative D call TRBD1 (5 bases). The CDR3 has 14 residues. The germline CDR1 and CDR2 sequences are SGHTA and FQGNSA. The V end lost 3 bases, the J end lost 0 bases, and 5 bases lay between the germline ends. CDR3 in DNA: TGTGCCAGCAGCTTCAGGGCGAACACCGGGGAGCTGTTTTTT. Residues: CASSFRANTGELFF.

This clone has just a few counts. The rearrangement uses TRBV6-1 and TRBJ2-3; D remains ambiguous. Germline CDR1 and CDR2: MNHNS and SASEGT. The length of the CDR3 is 14 residues. V shed 3 bases and J shed 2 bases, with 9 bases lying between them. CDR3 bases: TGTGCCAGCAGTGATCGGGTTGCCACAGATACGCAGTATTTT. This gives the protein CASSDRVATDTQYF.

The V and J genes are TRBV6-4 and TRBJ1-1; D is undetermined. Deletions cut 4 bases from V and 1 base from J, with 7 bases between. CDR1 is MRHNA and CDR2 is SNTAGT in the germline V gene. The CDR3 sequence is 13 residues long. CDR3 DNA: TGTGCCAGCAGTGTCGAGGAGAACACTGAAGCTTTCTTT. Protein sequence: CASSVEENTEAFF.

The CDR3 DNA sequence: TGTGCCAGCAGTTCCAGAGGGTACTCTGGAAACACCATATATTTT. Translated: CASSSRGYSGNTIYF. The genes are TRBV6-9 and TRBJ1-3; the D is unclear. Per the germline V gene, CDR1 is MNHGY and CDR2 is SVAAGI. V was pared by 4 bases and J by 0 bases, with 10 bases between. The CDR3 extends over 15 amino acids.

The chain links TRBV29-1 to TRBJ1-1; 7 bases agree with TRBD1. This CDR3 comprises 14 residues. Trimming at V came to 5 bases and at J to 0 bases, leaving 6 bases not matched to a gene. Germline V gene sequence: CDR1 SQVTM, CDR2 ANQGSEA. The CDR3 coding sequence is TGCAGCGTTCGTTACGGGACAGTGAACACTGAAGCTTTCTTT. Translation gives CSVRYGTVNTEAFF. The full variable domain, with the rest looked up from reference TRBV29-1 and TRBJ1-1, is SAVISQKPSRDICQRGTSLTIQCQVDSQVTMMFWYRQQPGQSLTLIATANQGSEATYESGFVIDKFPISRPNLTFSTLTVSNMSPEDSSIYLCSVRYGTVNTEAFFGQGTRLTVV.

This clone was counted a single time. The V call is TRBV19, the J call TRBJ1-3, with unresolved D. Germline V gene lookup returns CDR1 LNHDA and CDR2 SQIVND (reference sequence). V lost 5 bases, J lost 1 base, and 15 bases lay in between. There are 16 residues in the CDR3. This chain's CDR3 is CASSLGGRWSGNTIYF. The CDR3 nucleotides are TGTGCCAGTAGTCTCGGTGGCAGGTGGTCTGGAAACACCATATATTTT.

The chain joins TRBV6-1 to TRBJ1-2; the D gene is possibly TRBD1 (6 bases). V was trimmed by 2 bases and J by 3 bases, leaving 10 bases between them. CDR3 size: 14 residues. From germline, CDR1 is MNHNS and CDR2 SASEGT. The CDR3: CASSESGQYYGYTF. DNA for the CDR3: TGTGCCAGCAGTGAAAGTGGACAGTACTATGGCTACACCTTC.

The table lists this clone with a few counts. This chain links TRBV2 with TRBJ2-7; D gene unclear. Germline CDR1 reads SNHLY; CDR2 reads FYNNEI. Deletions cut 5 bases from V and 0 bases from J, with 5 bases between. CDR3 length: 12 residues. This CDR3 is CASSPLSYEQYF. For the CDR3, the DNA is TGTGCCAGCAGTCCCCTCTCCTACGAGCAGTACTTC.

This chain joins TRBV7-9 and TRBJ2-5; TRBD2 matches 9 bases. CDR3 size: 15 residues. Germline CDR1 reads SEHNR; CDR2 reads FQNEAQ (reference sequence). The junction had 3 bases not matched to a gene; V was cut back by 2 bases and J by 2 bases. The CDR3 loop reads CASSLFLAGQETQYF. Here the CDR3 DNA reads TGTGCCAGCAGCTTATTTCTAGCGGGACAAGAGACCCAGTACTTC.

This chain uses TRBV7-9 with TRBJ1-2; tentatively, D is TRBD1 (5 bases). The CDR3 runs to 13 residues. Germline CDR1 and CDR2: SEHNR and FQNEAQ (reference sequence). Trimming shortened V by 5 bases and J by 7 bases, and 14 bases separated the two germline ends. The CDR3 DNA follows: TGTGCCAGCAGCAAAGAGACAGCTCTTGGCTACACCTTC. Amino acids: CASSKETALGYTF.

V and J are TRBV7-2 and TRBJ1-4; 7 bases map to TRBD1. Germline loops: CDR1 SGHTA, CDR2 FQGNSA. V lost 3 bases to trimming and J lost 0 bases; unmatched junction nucleotides: 4. This CDR3 region has 16 residues. CDR3 residues: CASSLGDSATNEKLFF. CDR3 coding DNA: TGTGCCAGCAGCTTGGGGGACAGCGCAACTAATGAAAAACTGTTTTTT.

This chain connects TRBV19 to TRBJ2-1; tentative D call: TRBD2 (6 bases). The V gene's germline CDR1 is LNHDA and CDR2 SQIVND (reference sequence). CDR3 size: 17 residues. V was clipped by 4 bases and J by 4 bases, with 20 bases between them. CDR3 coding DNA: TGTGCCAGTAGTAAGGCTAGCGCGACGCGGAGGTACAATGAGCAGTTCTTC. Protein product: CASSKASATRRYNEQFF.

This clone was recorded once. This chain links TRBV7-2 with TRBJ2-5; D might be TRBD2 (6 bases). Deletions cut 6 bases from V and 2 bases from J, with 16 bases between. The CDR3 length is 15 residues. CDR1 is SGHTA and CDR2 is FQGNSA in the germline V gene. The CDR3 bases are TGTGCCAGCAGGCCTCCGGGTAGCGGACAAGAGACCCAGTACTTC. Translation gives CASRPPGSGQETQYF.

J is TRBJ2-4 and V is TRBV29-1; TRBD1 agrees at 9 bases. J gave up 8 bases and V 6 bases, and 2 bases lay outside the gene matches. This CDR3 is built from 11 residues. CDR1 and CDR2 (germline): SQVTM, ANQGSEA. The CDR3 nucleotides are TGCAGCGTCCGGACAGGGGACATTCAGTACTTC. This translates into CSVRTGDIQYF.

This rearrangement joins TRBV7-9 to TRBJ1-2, with D possibly TRBD1 on 6 matching bases. Germline lookup yields CDR1 SEHNR and CDR2 FQNEAQ (reference sequence). V was cut by 5 bases and J by 3 bases, with 16 bases left in between. CDR3 length equals 15 residues. CDR3 in DNA: TGTGCCAGCAGCCAAGTTGCAGGGGCTGACTATGGCTACACCTTC. Its translation: CASSQVAGADYGYTF.

The V and J genes are TRBV7-3 and TRBJ2-1; 11 positions agree with TRBD2. V gave up 0 bases and J gave up 4 bases; unmatched junction bases: 2. This CDR3 spans 16 amino acids. Germline V gene data show CDR1 as SGHTA and CDR2 as FQGTGA. In DNA form, the CDR3 reads TGTGCCAGCAGCTTAACACCTAGCGGGGGGTACAATGAGCAGTTCTTC. Translated: CASSLTPSGGYNEQFF. Filled out from reference TRBV7-3 and TRBJ2-1, the complete variable domain reads GAGVSQTPSNKVTEKGKYVELRCDPISGHTALYWYRQSLGQGPEFLIYFQGTGAADDSGLPNDRFFAVRPEGSVSTLKIQRTERGDSAVYLCASSLTPSGGYNEQFFGPGTRLTVL.

The V and J genes are TRBV18 and TRBJ1-1; D ambiguous. The CDR3 covers 13 residues. Trimming pared 5 bases from V and 1 base from J, leaving 8 bases between. Germline V CDR1 and CDR2: KGHSH, LQKENI. In DNA form, the CDR3 reads TGTGCCAGCTCATCGGACGCGAACACTGAAGCTTTCTTT. This gives the protein CASSSDANTEAFF.

The rearrangement links TRBV30 to TRBJ2-7; TRBD2 matches 9 bases. The CDR3 has 15 residues. The germline CDR1 and CDR2 sequences are GTSNPN and SVGIG (reference sequence). V dropped 4 bases and J dropped 5; count of bases not matched to a gene: 12. In DNA form, the CDR3 reads TGTGCCTGGACCAGAGGGGCTAGCGGGAATCACGAGCAGTACTTC. As protein: CAWTRGASGNHEQYF.

V and J are TRBV12-5 and TRBJ2-7; D is ambiguous. V was cut by 6 bases and J by 3 bases, with 12 bases left in between. The CDR3 contains 13 residues. Per germline, CDR1 LGHNT and CDR2 FRNRAP. CDR3 DNA: TGTGCTAGTGGGGGCCACCCGAACTACGAGCAGTACTTC. Its protein product is CASGGHPNYEQYF. Full variable domain (rest looked up from reference TRBV12-5 and TRBJ2-7): DARVTQTPRHKVTEMGQEVTMRCQPILGHNTVFWYRQTMMQGLELLAYFRNRAPLDDSGMPKDRFSAEMPDATLATLKIQPSEPRDSAVYFCASGGHPNYEQYFGPGTRLTVT.

This chain connects TRBV5-4 to TRBJ2-1, with D perhaps matching TRBD2 (5 bases). This CDR3 has 15 amino acids. Germline loops: CDR1 SGHNT, CDR2 YYREEE (reference sequence). V lost 0 bases and J lost 4, with 11 bases in between. CDR3 sequence: CASSLDSAVYNEQFF. CDR3 sequence (DNA): TGTGCCAGCAGCTTGGATTCAGCGGTTTACAATGAGCAGTTCTTC.

The chain joins TRBV6-5 to TRBJ1-4, with a tentative D call TRBD1 (5 bases). V shed 2 bases and J shed 8 bases, with 15 bases lying between them. Germline CDR1 and CDR2: MNHEY and SVGAGI. This CDR3 spans 15 amino acids. The CDR3 loop reads CASSYGQGGQEKLFF. The CDR3 bases are TGTGCCAGCAGTTACGGGCAGGGAGGTCAGGAAAAACTGTTTTTT.

This clone was detected only once. The chain recombines TRBV18 with TRBJ2-1, with 11 bases matching TRBD2. Trimming removed 0 bases from V and 7 bases from J; junction bases left unmatched: 2. There are 15 residues in the CDR3. Germline CDR1 is KGHSH and CDR2 is LQKENI. The CDR3 DNA is TGTGCCAGCTCACCACCCTCTAGCGGGAGGAATGAGCAGTTCTTC. Protein sequence: CASSPPSSGRNEQFF.